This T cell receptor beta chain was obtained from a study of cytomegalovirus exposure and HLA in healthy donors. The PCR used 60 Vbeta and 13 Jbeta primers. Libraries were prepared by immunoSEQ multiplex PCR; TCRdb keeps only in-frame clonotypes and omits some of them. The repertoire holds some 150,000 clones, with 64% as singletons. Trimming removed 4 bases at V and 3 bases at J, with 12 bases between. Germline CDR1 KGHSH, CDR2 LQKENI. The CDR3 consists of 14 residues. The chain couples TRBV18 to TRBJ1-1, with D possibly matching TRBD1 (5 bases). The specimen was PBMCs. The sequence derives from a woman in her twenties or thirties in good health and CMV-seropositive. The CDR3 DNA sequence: TGTGCCAGCTCACTTTCAACAGGAGACACTGAAGCTTTCTTT. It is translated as CASSLSTGDTEAFF.